Sequencing of this TCR delta chain was carried out in a study of gamma-delta T cells after stem cell transplantation. This clone was seen more than once but under ten times. The protein recorded in TCRdb matches a much larger clone and deviates from this DNA's translation at residue 11, suggesting a read error; the protein here is obtained by translating the DNA. TCRdb called clones anew from the RT-PCR reads with CATT. Among about 1,400 delta-chain clones listed, 13% were seen once. V shed 1 base and J 4 bases; nucleotides not matched to a gene: 20. Per the germline V gene, CDR1 is GEAIGNYY and CDR2 is EKD. The CDR3 consists of 19 residues.

The sample consisted of gamma-delta T cells. The source is a human donor. It is not recorded whose cells these are; they may come from a transplant donor. The chain couples TRDV2 to TRDJ1; TRDD2 matches 7 bases. The CDR3 DNA follows: TGTGCCTGTGACACGGCGGGCTTTCCTACTGTGGCTTATGGCGATAAACTCATCTTT. Translation gives CACDTAGFPTVAYGDKLIF.